This TCR beta chain was retrieved from a study of T cell responses to AZD1222 COVID-19 vaccine. Study outcomes and limitations: Increases in Spike-specific TCR breadth and depth were seen after two AZD1222 doses. Donors were largely white British and mainly female; clonal diversity was possibly underestimated. There were vaccine-associated CD4 TCRs across spike, dominant at 160-218 and 743-854.

Data came from immunoSEQ multiplex PCR; TCRdb stores just in-frame clones and leaves some out. The sample holds 65,000 to 100,000 clones, approximately 90% seen once. Concerning this clone: Its specificity is unknown.

The CDR3 consists of 16 residues. Trimming took off 2 bases at V and 2 bases at J, with 12 bases between the two ends. Per the germline V gene, CDR1 is MNHEY and CDR2 is SMNVEV (reference sequence). V gene TRBV27 combines with J gene TRBJ2-2; TRBD2 might be the D (6 bases). The sample here was peripheral blood, taken 28 days after the second AZD1222 dose. This TCR was recovered from an adult who received the AZD1222 COVID-19 vaccine. CDR3 coding DNA: TGTGCCAGCAGTTTAATGGGGACTCTCAACACCGGGGAGCTGTTTTTT. Protein product: CASSLMGTLNTGELFF.